This T cell receptor (beta chain) emerged from a study of T cell changes during pregnancy in multiple sclerosis. The repertoire was sequenced with immunoSEQ multiplex PCR; TCRdb's copy has only in-frame clones and lacks some. Counted here are tens of thousands of clones, 75% to 95% occurring once; the ten biggest clones make up 0.43%. The source was CD4+ T cells from peripheral blood mononuclear cells, collected before pregnancy. The clonotype comes from a female donor with multiple sclerosis, enrolled in a pregnancy study.

CDR3 residues: CASSLIQGGYEQYF. CDR3 DNA sequence: TGTGCCAGCAGTTTAATCCAGGGTGGCTACGAGCAGTACTTC. The chain uses TRBV28 and TRBJ2-7; possibly TRBD1 for D (5 bases). Germline-derived CDR1 and CDR2 are MDHEN and SYDVKM. V was trimmed by 2 bases and J by 3 bases, leaving 11 bases between them. This CDR3 contains 14 residues.